The 5 T cell receptor beta chains below all came from one sample that was sequenced in a study of beta chain features in type 1 diabetes. Isolated RNA was reverse transcribed in full, so expressed TCRB transcripts were sequenced. This table comes from immunoSEQ multiplex PCR, and its TCRdb copy is limited to in-frame clones, with some not included. The sample includes about 110,000 clones, 30% to 50% of them seen just once. The source material was stem cell memory CD4+ T cells from blood. The receptors were sampled from a woman aged 18-29 years in good health.

J is TRBJ2-1 and V is TRBV9; 8 nucleotides agree with TRBD2. J gave up 7 bases and V 0 bases, and 6 bases lay outside the gene matches. Germline V gene sequence: CDR1 SGDLS, CDR2 YYNGEE. The CDR3 extends over 15 amino acids. This chain's CDR3 is CASSVGLAGLNEQFF. Here the CDR3 DNA reads TGTGCCAGCAGCGTAGGCCTAGCGGGCCTTAATGAGCAGTTCTTC.

This clone was counted between two and nine times. CDR3 region: CASSPLGTQYF. Here the CDR3 DNA reads TGTGCCAGCAGCCCCCTCGGTACGCAGTATTTT. This chain connects TRBV7-2 to TRBJ2-3; D not certain. The CDR3 runs 11 residues. The germline V and J ends were trimmed by 5 bases and 8 bases, with 8 bases remaining between them. CDR1 is SGHTA and CDR2 is FQGNSA in the germline V gene.

In this sample, this clone turned up a few times. The chain couples TRBV4-1 to TRBJ1-3; possible D gene TRBD1, 5 bases. The length of the CDR3 is 16 residues. The germline V and J ends were trimmed by 1 base and 0 bases, with 10 bases remaining between them. The germline V gene has CDR1 MGHRA and CDR2 YSYEKL. The CDR3 loop reads CASSQGRGLSGNTIYF. As DNA, the CDR3 is TGCGCCAGCAGCCAAGGGAGGGGACTCTCTGGAAACACCATATATTTT.

This rearrangement joins TRBV18 to TRBJ1-5, with 12 bases fitting TRBD1. Looked up from germline, CDR1 is KGHSH and CDR2 is LQKENI. CDR3 length equals 15 residues. V shed 4 bases, J shed 5 bases, and the junction held 3 bases outside the gene matches. The CDR3 region is CASSLGTGGDQPQHF. As DNA, the CDR3 is TGTGCCAGCTCACTGGGGACAGGGGGCGATCAGCCCCAGCATTTT. Full variable domain (remainder filled in from reference TRBV18 and TRBJ1-5): NAGVMQNPRHLVRRRGQEARLRCSPMKGHSHVYWYRQLPEEGLKFMVYLQKENIIDESGMPKERFSAEFPKEGPSILRIQQVVRGDSAAYFCASSLGTGGDQPQHFGDGTRLSIL.

The chain is built from TRBV9 and TRBJ2-3, with unresolved D. Trimming removed 1 base from V and 2 bases from J, with 8 bases in between. Germline-derived CDR1 and CDR2 are SGDLS and YYNGEE. The CDR3 loop spans 14 amino acids. CDR3 sequence: CASSVSYYTDTQYF. The CDR3 DNA sequence: TGTGCCAGCAGCGTAAGCTACTACACAGATACGCAGTATTTT.